Included here is one T cell receptor (beta chain) sequence, with context. The specificity of this receptor is unknown. Base qualities are not at hand, and no much larger clone is one base apart. For CDR1 and CDR2, the germline V gene lists SGHDT and YYEEEE. V loses 4 bases of germline sequence and J loses 7 bases, and the interval between the two ends is 6 bases. Counted from cysteine to phenylalanine, this CDR3 has 12 amino acids. Just CDR3 DNA is preserved here, 36 bases in frame from base 1. The data are from a study of cytomegalovirus exposure and HLA in healthy donors (TCRdb year 2017). Context from the whole study: An earlier analysis of several hundred of the donors reported around 280 Gb of sequence data and 90 million to 120 million unique TCR beta sequences obtained from some 170 million T cells. Approximately 330 gigabases of sequencing data and around 80 million unique TCR sequences made up an early release that covered some 640 HLA-typed donors. Of the 300 to 450 genotyped donors, approximately 83% fell in the genetic ancestry cluster associated with self-reported Caucasian donors. The study aimed to test whether signatures of past pathogen exposure could be identified by cataloging public T cell receptors. The T cell repertoires of several hundred subjects were profiled by immunosequencing and related to cytomegalovirus serostatus. In addition to the first cohort of hundreds of subjects, a separate validation cohort of about 120 different subjects was used. To predict cytomegalovirus infection status, the study brought together high-throughput TCR immunosequencing, statistical association of individual TCRs with disease status, and machine learning. A later analysis re-examined previously published TCR beta repertoires from several hundred donors and added high-resolution HLA genotyping to investigate patterns of TCR occurrence. In the later analysis, no new phenotypic data were used to find candidate immune exposures; instead, reliance was placed on TCR beta sequences and their occurrence across donors. To decide whether each TCR beta V gene segment behaved as functional or pseudogenic, an earlier analysis of 587 of the donors relied on high-throughput TCR beta sequencing. Donor age, sex, ethnicity and CMV serostatus were compiled alongside the repertoire data. A later genetic analysis used genome-wide SNP genotypes for about 60% of the roughly 700 donors, treating that subset as a discovery cohort. Every discovery cohort repertoire had been produced on one sequencing platform. Class I and class II HLA loci were covered by the typing at four-digit resolution. The number of typed donors differed by locus: about 629-630 for A, B, C, DRB1 and DQB1; about 520 for DQA1; roughly 600 for DPA1; and about 450 for DPB1. Five DR-DQ haplotypes were treated as single units for association and clustering because of strong linkage in the cohort. On average, roughly 240,000 unique TCR beta nucleotide sequences were sequenced per donor among 398 genotyped donors of the cohort, with approximately 18% of those sequences being non-productive. Overall study results and their limits: Most TCR sequences were seen in very few donors, while some public TCRs were found in many individuals. In a later analysis, TCR association rates were found to vary across HLA loci, with the most associated TCRs seen for DRB1 alleles and the fewest for HLA-C alleles. A further reported finding was that TCR beta sequences accurately predicted the HLA-A and HLA-B alleles for most subjects in the first cohort. The earlier analysis of 587 of the donors excluded seventeen rarely observed V segments, including chromosome 9 orphons, because counts were too low. Roughly uniform sequencing depth across donors was assumed in presence/absence analyses, although this assumption may not hold. Compared with the approximately 670-donor mean, donors in an Asian-associated ancestry cluster had fewer N-insertions in productive TCRs, according to a later genetic analysis. In a later analysis, HLA-associated TCR beta chains showed more clonal expansion and lower generation probabilities than non-associated chains that were equally common. The only immune exposure information available for the cohort was CMV serostatus. When HLA alleles, especially DR and DQ, strongly co-occurred, TCR associations were difficult to assign to individual alleles. In vitro tests confirmed that three of the cytomegalovirus-associated TCR beta chains recognize cytomegalovirus antigens. Some IMGT-functional V segments, including TRBV6-2 and TRBV6-3, could not be distinguished by the 87-base-pair reads and were therefore excluded. A later genetic analysis associated a missense DCLRE1C variant with V-gene and J-gene trimming of TCR beta chains, and an independent cohort replicated the association. This cohort had only TCR beta chains sequenced, and the lack of alpha or paired-chain data limited which features could be detected. A later analysis found that most CMV-associated TCR beta chains appeared HLA-restricted, with HLA associations seemingly driven largely by CMV exposure. The sequencing pipeline was judged likely to have produced a cluster of highly shared sequence variants as a technical artifact. Specific HLA alleles were associated with 16,951 TCR beta sequences at a false discovery rate of 0.05 in a later analysis. The study gave a list of 150 to 200 TCR beta chains associated with cytomegalovirus. Correlated functional status among segregating V segments might be attributable to linkage disequilibrium, but an unknown experimental factor could not be ruled out. Several of the top co-occurrence clusters appeared to be linked to parvovirus B19, influenza, CMV and Epstein-Barr virus, according to a later analysis. Because some donors lacked HLA typing at each locus, the association tests relied only on the typed subset. The classifier was reported to diagnose cytomegalovirus status with high specificity and sensitivity in both the original and validation cohorts. An earlier analysis of some 590 of the donors showed that most TCR beta V segments appeared in productive rearrangements either about 90% or about 30% of the time, which broadly matched IMGT annotations. The authors suggested that the approach could potentially be extended to other disease states and immunological phenotypes.

The cohort comprised more than 550 healthy bone marrow donors. At the time of sampling, all cohort members were nominally healthy, though unrecorded immune exposures were likely present. The donor tested CMV seronegative and was one of the 352 seronegative cohort members. Each donor provided a peripheral blood sample, and peripheral blood mononuclear cells were used for TCR beta sequencing. Genomic DNA extraction from the blood cell samples was performed with the Qiagen DNeasy Blood Extraction Kit. Libraries were made using the immunoSEQ multiplex PCR assay. For the multiplex PCR, a mixture combining 60 forward primers for TCR Vbeta segments and 13 reverse primers for TCR Jbeta segments was used. A multiplex PCR assay on genomic DNA amplified the CDR3 region of rearranged TCR beta genes. On the Illumina HiSeq System, the amplified TCR beta libraries were sequenced as 87-base-pair reads. The authors processed their data as follows. In a later analysis, some 80 million unique TCR beta chains were counted across the roughly 670 repertoires, and roughly 11 million of these chains were shared by at least two donors. Raw reads were error-corrected and collapsed into unique sequences by a nearest-neighbor algorithm in which closely related sequences were merged to remove PCR and sequencing errors. Alignment of CDR3 sequences to IMGT reference sequences was used to assign V, D and J gene segments. For a sequence to be retained, a match of at least six nucleotides to both a V gene segment and a J gene segment was required. Rearrangements were classified as productive when the CDR3 lacked stop codons and remained in frame with V and J, and all other rearrangements were classified as non-productive. CDR3 was defined according to IMGT convention as the region running from the second conserved V-encoded cysteine to the conserved J-encoded phenylalanine. The earlier analysis of roughly 590 of the donors excluded any sequence lacking an unambiguous match to a single V gene segment. In an earlier analysis of 500 to 750 of the donors, V segments were called functional above 56.7% productive rearrangements and were called segregating when the between-donor standard deviation exceeded 5%. A statistical classification framework was built for diagnosing cytomegalovirus status from the catalog of TCR beta chain sequences. In a later analysis, V and J genes were assigned by comparing TCR nucleotide sequences against IMGT/GENE-DB human TR gene sequences. The TCRdist pipeline was used in a later analysis to assign CDR3 sequences and most-parsimonious VDJ recombination scenarios. In a later analysis, each TCR beta chain was defined by its CDR3 amino acid sequence together with its V-gene family, and reads lacking a unique V-gene family were excluded. As a way to deal with suspected cross-contamination and a sequencing artifact, a later analysis dropped 450 to 600 nucleotide sequences that were highly shared and had low generation probability. A later analysis calculated a clonal expansion index for each public chain from normalized within-repertoire ranks of inferred template counts. In a later analysis, generation probabilities were computed using a VDJ recombination model fitted to out-of-frame rearrangements, and the results were checked against IGoR. In a later analysis, TCR-TCR, TCR-HLA and TCR-CMV co-occurrence was scored with hypergeometric tests, and a repertoire-size bias correction was applied to TCR pairs. A later analysis estimated false discovery rates by permuting HLA or CMV assignments 20 times. In a later analysis, co-occurring TCRs were grouped using DBSCAN, with TCRdist sequence similarity added in when clustering inside HLA-allele-positive subsets. Co-occurrence clustering excluded repertoires with fewer than 30,000 or more than 120,000 public chains, plus five with anomalous nucleotide sharing. TCRdb took this table from immuneACCESS and kept in-frame rearrangements with V and J called. Such tables lack part of the clones; where checked against another copy, unresolved V genes explain under half of the gap, and the rest is unexplained. That table furnishes V, J and clone size, whereas the DNA furnished D and trimming. For this sample the table gives about 87,000 clones, of which 79% were detected only once. The ten largest account for around 3.8% of the sample.

Source material: PBMCs. The TCR sequence derives from a woman aged 40 to 50 in good health and CMV-seronegative. The sequence is built from TRBV5-6 and TRBJ1-6; no D gene can be assigned with confidence. Read as DNA, the sequence is TGTGCCAGCAGCCGGGAGAATTCACCCCTCCACTTT. Its protein is CASSRENSPLHF.